These 20 T cell receptor beta chains originate from one sample sequenced in a study of blood T cell repertoires in COVID-19. The repertoire was sequenced with immunoSEQ multiplex PCR; TCRdb's copy has only in-frame clones and lacks some. The repertoire holds about 50,000 clones, 90% seen once, with roughly 10% in the top ten. The sequenced sample was peripheral blood. The receptors derive from a woman aged 80 or over with acute or convalescent COVID-19.

The chain combines TRBV19 with TRBJ2-3; 7 bases fit TRBD2. Germline loops: CDR1 LNHDA, CDR2 SQIVND (reference sequence). The CDR3 is 16 amino acids. Trimming at V came to 5 bases and at J to 2 bases, leaving 10 bases not matched to a gene. The CDR3 coding sequence is TGTGCCAGTAGTCCCCGAGCGGGGTTCTACACAGATACGCAGTATTTT. It is translated as CASSPRAGFYTDTQYF.

The chain combines TRBV30 with TRBJ2-1; 14 nucleotides align to TRBD2. V shed 2 bases and J 6 bases; nucleotides not matched to a gene: 3. Germline V gives CDR1 GTSNPN, CDR2 SVGIG (reference sequence). The CDR3 is 15 amino acids. As DNA, the CDR3 is TGTGCCTGGAGTCTAGGGACTAGCGGGAGCAATGAGCAGTTCTTC. The encoded protein is CAWSLGTSGSNEQFF.

The chain employs TRBV6-1 and TRBJ1-1, with 8 bases matching TRBD1. Germline V gene data show CDR1 as MNHNS and CDR2 as SASEGT. This CDR3 is built from 15 residues. The V and J ends lost 2 bases and 7 bases, in that order; junction bases with no gene match: 9. CDR3 region: CASSEQGALPNEAFF. DNA for the CDR3: TGTGCCAGCAGTGAACAGGGGGCTCTCCCCAATGAAGCTTTCTTT.

The chain combines TRBV6-5 with TRBJ1-2; D is ambiguous. Trimming removed 6 bases from V and 6 bases from J, with 17 bases in between. This CDR3 contains 14 residues. CDR1 and CDR2 from the germline V gene are MNHEY and SVGAGI. CDR3 bases: TGTGCCAGCAGCCGCGGGTCAGACCGGGATGGCTACACCTTC. It translates to CASSRGSDRDGYTF.

The chain carries TRBV7-2 and TRBJ2-1, with no clear D. Germline V CDR1 and CDR2: SGHTA, FQGNSA. The V and J ends lost 1 base and 6 bases respectively, with 10 bases between them. The CDR3 is made up of 14 amino acids. CDR3 protein: CASSLVKAGNEQFF. The CDR3 nucleotides are TGTGCCAGCAGCTTAGTGAAAGCAGGCAATGAGCAGTTCTTC.

The chain employs TRBV3-1 (or the pseudogene TRBV3-2) and TRBJ2-1, with 7 bases fitting TRBD2. CDR1 and CDR2 (germline): LGHDT, YNNKEL (reference sequence). With V trimmed by 5 bases and J by 4 bases, 8 bases remained unmatched. The CDR3 length is 15 residues. CDR3 in amino acids: CASSWERDPYNEQFF. DNA of the CDR3: TGTGCCAGCAGCTGGGAGCGGGATCCTTACAATGAGCAGTTCTTC.

The V call is TRBV18, the J call TRBJ1-2; 10 bases are a match to TRBD1. CDR3 length: 15 amino acids. The germline V gene has CDR1 KGHSH and CDR2 LQKENI. The V gene end was trimmed by 1 base and the J gene end by 7 bases; junction bases not matched to a gene: 6. The CDR3 region has the DNA TGTGCCAGCTCACCACTTTCGGACAGGGGGTTTGGCTACACCTTC. It translates to CASSPLSDRGFGYTF.

V gene TRBV6-1 combines with J gene TRBJ1-3, with a tentative D call TRBD1 (6 bases). Germline CDR1 is MNHNS and CDR2 is SASEGT. V was pared by 1 base and J by 9 bases, with 13 bases between. This CDR3 contains 14 residues. The CDR3 here is CASSEGAQGVTIYF. CDR3 nucleotide sequence: TGTGCCAGCAGTGAAGGTGCACAGGGTGTCACCATATATTTT.

The V call is TRBV25-1, the J call TRBJ1-2; a possible D gene is TRBD1 (6 bases). V dropped 8 bases and J dropped 2 bases, with 6 bases sitting between them. This CDR3 contains 11 residues. Germline V lookup: CDR1 MGHDK, CDR2 SYGVNS. The CDR3 DNA reads TGTGCCAGCGGGGGCAACTATGGCTACACCTTC. Protein product: CASGGNYGYTF.

The chain uses TRBV2 and TRBJ1-2; D possibly corresponds to TRBD1 (6 bases). Germline values: CDR1 SNHLY, CDR2 FYNNEI. The ends were cut back, 7 bases at V and 4 bases at J, with 10 bases in the middle. The CDR3 sequence is 12 residues long. The CDR3 coding sequence is TGTGCCAGCAAGAGGACAGTCTATGGCTACACCTTC. It is translated as CASKRTVYGYTF.

The chain has TRBV27 and TRBJ2-5; 7 bases line up with TRBD2. After removal of 8 bases from V and 3 bases from J, the junction contained 12 bases not matched to a gene. Germline lookup yields CDR1 MNHEY and CDR2 SMNVEV (reference sequence). The CDR3 spans 15 residues. The DNA of the CDR3 is TGTGCCAGCGGGGGAGCGGGAACGGGGGAAGAGACCCAGTACTTC. Translated, it gives CASGGAGTGEETQYF.

This rearrangement joins TRBV5-1 to TRBJ2-2, with TRBD1 identical over 7 bases. Germline CDR1 and CDR2: SGHRS and YFSETQ. V lost 4 bases to trimming and J lost 2 bases; unmatched junction nucleotides: 2. The CDR3 consists of 14 residues. CDR3 in amino acids: CASSRDSNTGELFF. Written as DNA, the CDR3 is TGCGCCAGCAGCCGGGACAGTAACACCGGGGAGCTGTTTTTT.

The J gene is TRBJ2-3, the V gene TRBV19; 12 bases are shared with TRBD2. Germline CDR1 LNHDA, CDR2 SQIVND (reference sequence). The CDR3 has 17 residues. V lost 6 bases, J lost 2 bases, and 9 bases stayed unmatched. As DNA, the CDR3 is TGTGCCAGTAGCGCCCTGCTAGCGGGAGGGCCCACAGATACGCAGTATTTT. This gives the protein CASSALLAGGPTDTQYF. The full variable domain, completed using reference TRBV19 and TRBJ2-3, is DGGITQSPKYLFRKEGQNVTLSCEQNLNHDAMYWYRQDPGQGLRLIYYSQIVNDFQKGDIAEGYSVSREKKESFPLTVTSAQKNPTAFYLCASSALLAGGPTDTQYFGPGTRLTVL.

This chain connects TRBV21-1 to TRBJ2-7; TRBD1, the table's D call, was not compared with the DNA. TRBV21-1 is annotated as a pseudogene. The CDR3 loop spans 15 amino acids. DNA for the CDR3: TGTGCCAGCAGCTCTCGACAGGGGTTGACGTACGAGCAGTACTTC. Amino acids: CASSSRQGLTYEQYF.

This clone was picked up one time. The V call is TRBV6-5, the J call TRBJ2-1; 7 bases fit TRBD1. This CDR3 has 13 residues. In germline, CDR1 is MNHEY, CDR2 SVGAGI. With V trimmed by 6 bases and J by 15 bases, 14 bases remained unmatched. The CDR3 DNA reads TGTGCCAGCAGGGCGGAGAAGGGGGCGACGCCGTTCTTC. This sequence encodes CASRAEKGATPFF.

The sample holds one count of this clone. The genes are TRBV7-2 and TRBJ2-1; 13 positions agree with TRBD2. The CDR3 is 16 amino acids. V shed 3 bases and J 7 bases; nucleotides not matched to a gene: 6. Germline V gene data show CDR1 as SGHTA and CDR2 as FQGNSA. The CDR3 nucleotides read TGTGCCAGCAGCTTGAGAGGGACTAGCGGGATGAATGAGCAGTTCTTC. The encoded protein is CASSLRGTSGMNEQFF.

This rearrangement joins TRBV23-1 to TRBJ2-7, with D possibly matching TRBD2 (6 bases). TRBV23-1 is an open reading frame, and its role is uncertain. The CDR3 has 14 residues. With 5 bases removed from V and 4 bases from J, the gap between germline ends came to 15 bases. The CDR3 nucleotides read TGCGCCAGCAGTAAGGAGGGGAGTTTTTACGAGCAGTACTTC. It encodes CASSKEGSFYEQYF.

With regard to this clone: At one of its ends the junction is not consistent with the germline gene, which may arise from a read error. This CDR3 is CASSMQVGTETFF. The DNA of the CDR3 is TGTGCCAGTAGTATGCAGGTCGGCACTGAAACTTTCTTT. This rearrangement joins TRBV19 to TRBJ1-1, with no clear D. The germline V gene has CDR1 LNHDA and CDR2 SQIVND (reference sequence). The CDR3 totals 13 residues. Full variable domain (outside the CDR3, taken from reference TRBV19 and TRBJ1-1): DGGITQSPKYLFRKEGQNVTLSCEQNLNHDAMYWYRQDPGQGLRLIYYSQIVNDFQKGDIAEGYSVSREKKESFPLTVTSAQKNPTAFYLCASSMQVGTETFFGQGTRLTVV.

The chain is built from TRBV6-5 and TRBJ1-4, with a possible D match to TRBD1 (5 bases). Looked up from germline, CDR1 is MNHEY and CDR2 is SVGAGI. The CDR3 consists of 13 residues. V gave up 5 bases and J gave up 7 bases, with 11 bases separating them. The CDR3 is CASSPRQTEKLFF. The CDR3 DNA follows: TGTGCCAGCAGTCCCAGACAGACTGAAAAACTGTTTTTT.

This clone appeared a single time. V gene TRBV5-1 combines with J gene TRBJ1-6; D gene unclear. Trimming left V 5 bases short and J 7 bases short, with 13 bases between. CDR3 length: 14 residues. Germline CDR1 reads SGHRS; CDR2 reads YFSETQ. In nucleotides, the CDR3 is TGCGCCAGCAGTCAAATATCGGGGAATTCACCCCTCCACTTT. Translation gives CASSQISGNSPLHF. The variable domain in full, completed from reference TRBV5-1 and TRBJ1-6, reads KAGVTQTPRYLIKTRGQQVTLSCSPISGHRSVSWYQQTPGQGLQFLFEYFSETQRNKGNFPGRFSGRQFSNSRSEMNVSTLELGDSALYLCASSQISGNSPLHFGNGTRLTVT.